The 19 T cell receptor beta chains listed next were all sequenced from one sample in a study of CD4 T cells in relation to SARS-CoV-2 and coronaviruses. Assay used: immunoSEQ multiplex PCR; TCRdb lists only in-frame clones, some missing. This sample has about 47,000 clones, with approximately 80% found just once. No antigens are known for them. Material: naive CD4+ T cells from PBMCs, cultured in vitro. Regarding subset: naive CD4+ T cells isolated by negative enrichment. The source is an adult with COVID-19.

V usage is TRBV7-2 and J usage is TRBJ2-7, with 8 bases that match TRBD2. Germline loops: CDR1 SGHTA, CDR2 FQGNSA. V was pared by 4 bases and J by 4 bases, with 9 bases of the junction left unmatched. This CDR3 spans 15 amino acids. CDR3 coding DNA: TGTGCCAGCAGCTCCGACTCAAGCGGGAGATACGAGCAGTACTTC. This gives the protein CASSSDSSGRYEQYF.

The chain uses TRBV7-9 and TRBJ2-1; weak D call: TRBD2 (7 bases). This CDR3 is 15 amino acids long. Germline lookup yields CDR1 SEHNR and CDR2 FQNEAQ (reference sequence). V shed 5 bases and J shed 6 bases, with 17 bases lying between them. DNA for the CDR3: TGTGCCAGCAGCCCATTGGGGGGGGCGATCAATGAGCAGTTCTTC. Protein: CASSPLGGAINEQFF.

The V and J genes are TRBV30 and TRBJ2-5, with 10 bases aligning to TRBD1. Trimming at V came to 8 bases and at J to 5 bases, leaving 2 bases not matched to a gene. This CDR3 is built from 11 residues. Germline loops: CDR1 GTSNPN, CDR2 SVGIG (reference sequence). The CDR3 coding sequence is TGTGCCCGGGGACAGGGGGAGACCCAGTACTTC. It codes for CARGQGETQYF. Combining the CDR3 with reference TRBV30 and TRBJ2-5 gives the whole variable domain SQTIHQWPATLVQPVGSPLSLECTVEGTSNPNLYWYRQAAGRGLQLLFYSVGIGQISSEVPQNLSASRPQDRQFILSSKKLLLSDSGFYLCARGQGETQYFGPGTRLLVL.

This clone was observed once. The rearrangement uses TRBV19 and TRBJ2-1; 11 bases are a match to TRBD2. The ends lost 5 bases at V and 8 bases at J; junction bases unmatched: 8. The CDR3 length is 15 residues. From germline, CDR1 is LNHDA and CDR2 SQIVND (reference sequence). The CDR3 DNA follows: TGTGCCAGTAGTGCCACTAGCGGGAGACCCTATGAGCAGTTCTTC. Translating it yields CASSATSGRPYEQFF.

The rearrangement links TRBV7-9 to TRBJ2-3; 11 bases map to TRBD2. The CDR3 runs 16 residues. Germline lookup yields CDR1 SEHNR and CDR2 FQNEAQ (reference sequence). Germline trimming cut 5 bases from V and 3 bases from J; bases unmatched to any gene: 7. For the CDR3, the DNA is TGTGCCAGCAGCACCACTAGCGGGAGTCATACAGATACGCAGTATTTT. It is translated as CASSTTSGSHTDTQYF.

J is TRBJ2-2 and V is TRBV5-4; unclear D gene. Deletions cut 0 bases from V and 4 bases from J, with 7 bases between. The CDR3 has 14 amino acids. Germline loops: CDR1 SGHNT, CDR2 YYREEE (reference sequence). CDR3 amino acids: CASSLETVTGELFF. CDR3 sequence (DNA): TGTGCCAGCAGCTTGGAGACGGTCACCGGGGAGCTGTTTTTT.

The chain has TRBV5-6 and TRBJ2-7; no definite D call. This CDR3 is built from 11 residues. Trimming pared 4 bases from V and 4 bases from J, leaving 6 bases between. CDR1 is SGHDT and CDR2 is YYEEEE in the germline V gene. The CDR3 here is CASSRTYEQYF. In DNA, the CDR3 is TGTGCCAGCAGCCGTACGTACGAGCAGTACTTC.

This chain connects TRBV7-9 to TRBJ2-1; 10 bases match TRBD1. The V gene's germline CDR1 is SEHNR and CDR2 FQNEAQ (reference sequence). The V and J ends lost 5 bases and 4 bases, in that order; junction bases with no gene match: 5. This CDR3 spans 15 amino acids. The CDR3 sequence: CASSRQGAQYNEQFF. CDR3 in DNA: TGTGCCAGCAGCAGACAGGGGGCTCAGTACAATGAGCAGTTCTTC.

The rearrangement joins TRBV27 to TRBJ2-1; TRBD2 matches at 8 bases. Trimming removed 0 bases from V and 6 bases from J; junction bases left unmatched: 7. This CDR3 contains 16 residues. Germline assignment: CDR1 MNHEY and CDR2 SMNVEV (reference sequence). CDR3 coding DNA: TGTGCCAGCAGTTTATCATCGGGGGGGAGTCTCAATGAGCAGTTCTTC. Its translation: CASSLSSGGSLNEQFF.

The rearrangement joins TRBV19 to TRBJ2-2, with 8 nucleotides matching TRBD1. The CDR3 length is 16 residues. With 3 bases clipped from V and 2 bases from J, the junction kept 5 bases outside the gene matches. In germline, CDR1 is LNHDA, CDR2 SQIVND (reference sequence). CDR3 DNA: TGTGCCAGTAGTATGATGTCAGGGGGCAACACCGGGGAGCTGTTTTTT. This sequence encodes CASSMMSGGNTGELFF.

The CDR3 nucleotides read TGTGCCACCGGGACTAGCGGGGGGGCTTCCTACAATGAGCAGTTCTTC. Amino acids: CATGTSGGASYNEQFF. The V call is TRBV24-1, the J call TRBJ2-1; TRBD2 agrees at 16 bases. This CDR3 comprises 16 residues. CDR1 is KGHDR and CDR2 is SFDVKD in the germline V gene. V shed 9 bases, J shed 1 base, and the junction held 2 bases outside the gene matches.

The chain joins TRBV3-1 (or the pseudogene TRBV3-2) to TRBJ2-5, with 8 bases matching TRBD2. Germline V gives CDR1 LGHDT, CDR2 YNNKEL (reference sequence). V lost 3 bases and J lost 5; bases outside the gene matches: 11. The CDR3 is 16 residues long. As DNA, the CDR3 is TGTGCCAGCAGCCATCTCCATAGCGGGACTTCGGAGACCCAGTACTTC. Encoded protein: CASSHLHSGTSETQYF.

The chain carries TRBV28 and TRBJ1-5; 9 nucleotides match TRBD1. V lost 7 bases, J lost 7 bases, and 8 bases stayed unmatched. The CDR3 extends over 14 amino acids. Germline V gene data show CDR1 as MDHEN and CDR2 as SYDVKM. The DNA for the CDR3 is TGTGCCAGCACCACGGGACAGGGCGGCCAGCCCCAGCATTTT. This codes for CASTTGQGGQPQHF. Supplemented by reference TRBV28 and TRBJ1-5, the full variable domain reads DVKVTQSSRYLVKRTGEKVFLECVQDMDHENMFWYRQDPGLGLRLIYFSYDVKMKEKGDIPEGYSVSREKKERFSLILESASTNQTSMYLCASTTGQGGQPQHFGDGTRLSIL.

This chain links TRBV7-9 with TRBJ2-1, with 14 bases aligning to TRBD2. This CDR3 has 15 residues. Trimming took 5 bases from V and 7 from J; bases not matched to a gene: 4. Germline V gene lookup returns CDR1 SEHNR and CDR2 FQNEAQ (reference sequence). CDR3 nucleotide sequence: TGTGCCAGCAGCCCTAGGACTAGCGGGAGGAATGAGCAGTTCTTC. It translates to CASSPRTSGRNEQFF.

This chain connects TRBV5-4 to TRBJ2-1; D call uncertain. The CDR3 contains 15 residues. The germline V gene encodes CDR1 SGHNT and CDR2 YYREEE (reference sequence). The ends were cut back, 0 bases at V and 1 base at J, with 8 bases in the middle. The CDR3 DNA sequence: TGTGCCAGCAGCTTGGGCGGATCTTCCTACAATGAGCAGTTCTTC. Its protein product is CASSLGGSSYNEQFF.

The chain uses TRBV7-3 and TRBJ2-2; D possibly corresponds to TRBD2 (5 bases). The V gene lost 2 bases and the J gene lost 1 base, with 11 bases spanning the gap. This CDR3 has 16 residues. From germline, CDR1 is SGHTA and CDR2 FQGTGA. CDR3 bases: TGTGCCAGCAGCTTACTCGGCGGACTGAACACCGGGGAGCTGTTTTTT. This sequence encodes CASSLLGGLNTGELFF.

The V call is TRBV4-1, the J call TRBJ1-3; TRBD1 might be the D (5 bases). Germline V gene lookup returns CDR1 MGHRA and CDR2 YSYEKL. The CDR3 runs to 18 residues. V lost 1 base to trimming and J lost 2 bases, with 18 bases between them. The CDR3 reads CASSQGGWGIQAGNTIYF. The CDR3 coding sequence is TGCGCCAGCAGCCAAGGAGGGTGGGGGATCCAGGCTGGAAACACCATATATTTT.

The rearrangement links TRBV19 to TRBJ2-6; D remains unclear. CDR3 size: 16 residues. Germline lookup yields CDR1 LNHDA and CDR2 SQIVND (reference sequence). The V and J ends lost 2 bases and 0 bases respectively, with 8 bases between them. CDR3 sequence: CASSIQVGSGANVLTF. DNA for the CDR3: TGTGCCAGTAGTATACAGGTTGGCTCTGGGGCCAACGTCCTGACTTTC.

This clone showed up just a few times. This chain connects TRBV30 to TRBJ1-1; possible D gene TRBD1, 6 bases. The germline V gene has CDR1 GTSNPN and CDR2 SVGIG (reference sequence). Trimming shortened V by 3 bases and J by 6 bases, and 14 bases separated the two germline ends. The CDR3 loop spans 13 amino acids. CDR3 protein: CAWSKGVYPEAFF. In DNA form, the CDR3 reads TGTGCCTGGAGCAAGGGGGTTTATCCTGAAGCTTTCTTT.